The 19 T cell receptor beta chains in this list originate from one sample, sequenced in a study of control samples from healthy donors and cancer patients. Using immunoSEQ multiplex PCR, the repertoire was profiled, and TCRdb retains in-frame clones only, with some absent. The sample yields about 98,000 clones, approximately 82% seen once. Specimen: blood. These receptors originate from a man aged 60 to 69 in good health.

CDR3: CACKDRGGEQYF. Here the CDR3 DNA reads TGTGCCTGTAAGGACAGGGGTGGCGAGCAGTACTTC. The chain employs TRBV30 and TRBJ2-7; 9 nucleotides align to TRBD1. Germline values: CDR1 GTSNPN, CDR2 SVGIG (reference sequence). The CDR3 is 12 amino acids. The trim removed 6 bases at V and 6 bases at J, leaving 6 bases unmatched.

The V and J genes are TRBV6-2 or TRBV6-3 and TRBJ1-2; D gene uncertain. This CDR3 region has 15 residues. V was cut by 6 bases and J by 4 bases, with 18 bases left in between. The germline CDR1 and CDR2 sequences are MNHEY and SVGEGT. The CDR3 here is CASSPGLAFGYGYTF. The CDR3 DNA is TGTGCCAGCAGCCCCGGACTGGCCTTTGGCTATGGCTACACCTTC.

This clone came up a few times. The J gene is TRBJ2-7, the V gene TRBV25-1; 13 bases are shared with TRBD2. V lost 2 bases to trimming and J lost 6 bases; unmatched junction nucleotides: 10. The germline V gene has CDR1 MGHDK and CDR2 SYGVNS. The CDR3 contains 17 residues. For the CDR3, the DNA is TGTGCCAGCAGTGAACCGAGGACTAGCGGGAGTAGGCCCGAGCAGTACTTC. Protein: CASSEPRTSGSRPEQYF.

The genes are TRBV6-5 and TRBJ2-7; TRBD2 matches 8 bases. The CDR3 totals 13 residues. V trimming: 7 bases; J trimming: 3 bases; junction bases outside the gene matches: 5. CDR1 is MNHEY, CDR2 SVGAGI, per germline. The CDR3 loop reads CASTAGDGYEQYF. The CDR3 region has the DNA TGTGCCAGCACAGCGGGAGATGGCTACGAGCAGTACTTC.

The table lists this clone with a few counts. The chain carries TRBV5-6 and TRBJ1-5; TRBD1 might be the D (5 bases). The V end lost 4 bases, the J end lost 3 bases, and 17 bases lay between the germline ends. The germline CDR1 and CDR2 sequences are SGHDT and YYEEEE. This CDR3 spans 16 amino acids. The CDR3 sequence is CASSGRDAPINQPQHF. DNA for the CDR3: TGTGCCAGCAGCGGACGGGACGCCCCTATCAATCAGCCCCAGCATTTT. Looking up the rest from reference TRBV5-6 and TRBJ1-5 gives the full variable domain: DAGVTQSPTHLIKTRGQQVTLRCSPKSGHDTVSWYQQALGQGPQFIFQYYEEEERQRGNFPDRFSGHQFPNYSSELNVNALLLGDSALYLCASSGRDAPINQPQHFGDGTRLSIL.

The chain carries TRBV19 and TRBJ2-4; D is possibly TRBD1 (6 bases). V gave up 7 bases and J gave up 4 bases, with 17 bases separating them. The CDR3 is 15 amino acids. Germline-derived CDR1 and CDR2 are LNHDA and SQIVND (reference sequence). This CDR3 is CASTTDSLTKNIQYF. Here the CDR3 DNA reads TGTGCCAGTACTACGGACAGCCTTACTAAAAACATTCAGTACTTC.

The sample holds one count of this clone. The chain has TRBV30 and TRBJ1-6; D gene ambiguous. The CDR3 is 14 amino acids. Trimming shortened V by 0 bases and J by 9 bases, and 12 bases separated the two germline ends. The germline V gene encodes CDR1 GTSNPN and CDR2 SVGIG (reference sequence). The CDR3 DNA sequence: TGTGCCTGGAGTGTAGAGGGAAGAAGTTCACCCCTCCACTTT. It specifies CAWSVEGRSSPLHF.

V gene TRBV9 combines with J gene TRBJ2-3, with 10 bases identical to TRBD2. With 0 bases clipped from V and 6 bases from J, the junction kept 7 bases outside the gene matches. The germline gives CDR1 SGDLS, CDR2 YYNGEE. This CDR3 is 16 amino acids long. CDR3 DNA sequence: TGTGCCAGCAGCGTAGTCCCCGGGACTAGCGCTGATACGCAGTATTTT. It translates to CASSVVPGTSADTQYF.

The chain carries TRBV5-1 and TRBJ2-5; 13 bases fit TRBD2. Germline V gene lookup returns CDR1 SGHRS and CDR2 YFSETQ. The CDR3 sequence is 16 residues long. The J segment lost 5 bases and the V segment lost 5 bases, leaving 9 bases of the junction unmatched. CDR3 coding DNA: TGCGCCAGCAGTCTTAGGACTAGCGGGAGTTGGGAGACCCAGTACTTC. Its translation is CASSLRTSGSWETQYF.

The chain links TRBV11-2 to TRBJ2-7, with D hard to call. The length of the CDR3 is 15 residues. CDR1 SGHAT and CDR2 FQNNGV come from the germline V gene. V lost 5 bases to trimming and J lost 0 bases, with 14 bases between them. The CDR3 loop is CASSVNPFSSYEQYF. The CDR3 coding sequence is TGTGCCAGCAGCGTCAATCCCTTTAGCTCCTACGAGCAGTACTTC. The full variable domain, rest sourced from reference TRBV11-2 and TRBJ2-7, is EAGVAQSPRYKIIEKRQSVAFWCNPISGHATLYWYQQILGQGPKLLIQFQNNGVVDDSQLPKDRFSAERLKGVDSTLKIQPAKLEDSAVYLCASSVNPFSSYEQYFGPGTRLTVT.

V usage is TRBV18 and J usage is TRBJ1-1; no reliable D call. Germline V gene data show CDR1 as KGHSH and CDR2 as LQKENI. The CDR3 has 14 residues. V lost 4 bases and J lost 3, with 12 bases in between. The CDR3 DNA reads TGTGCCAGCTCACGACAAGGGCTAGACACTGAAGCTTTCTTT. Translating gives CASSRQGLDTEAFF.

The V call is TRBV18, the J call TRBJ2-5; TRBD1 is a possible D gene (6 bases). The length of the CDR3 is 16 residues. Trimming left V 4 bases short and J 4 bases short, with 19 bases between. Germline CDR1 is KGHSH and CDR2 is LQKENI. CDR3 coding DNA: TGTGCCAGCTCACGCGCCTTAACAGGGTTCGTAGAGACCCAGTACTTC. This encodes CASSRALTGFVETQYF.

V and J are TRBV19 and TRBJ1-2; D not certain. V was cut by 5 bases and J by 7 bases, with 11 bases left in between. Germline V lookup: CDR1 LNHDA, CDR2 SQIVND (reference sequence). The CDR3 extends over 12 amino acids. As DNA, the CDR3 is TGTGCCAGTAGTCTGCGGACTGGTGGCTACACCTTC. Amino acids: CASSLRTGGYTF.

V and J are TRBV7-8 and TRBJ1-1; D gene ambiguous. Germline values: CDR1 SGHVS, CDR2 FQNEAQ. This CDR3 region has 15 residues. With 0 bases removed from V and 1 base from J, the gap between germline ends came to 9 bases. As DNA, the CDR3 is TGTGCCAGCAGCTTAGCTTGGCGAGGGAACACTGAAGCTTTCTTT. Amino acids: CASSLAWRGNTEAFF.

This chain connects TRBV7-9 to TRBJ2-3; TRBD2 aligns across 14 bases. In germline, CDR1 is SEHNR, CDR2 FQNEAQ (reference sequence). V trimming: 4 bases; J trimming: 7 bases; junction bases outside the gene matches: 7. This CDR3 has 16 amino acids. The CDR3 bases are TGTGCCAGCAGCTCGCCGACTAGCGGGGGGGAGAATACGCAGTATTTT. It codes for CASSSPTSGGENTQYF.

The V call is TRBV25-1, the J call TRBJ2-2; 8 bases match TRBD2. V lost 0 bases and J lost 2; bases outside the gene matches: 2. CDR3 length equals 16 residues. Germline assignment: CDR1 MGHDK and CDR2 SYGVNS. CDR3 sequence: CASSEYWTSNTGELFF. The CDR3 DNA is TGTGCCAGCAGTGAATACTGGACTAGCAACACCGGGGAGCTGTTTTTT.

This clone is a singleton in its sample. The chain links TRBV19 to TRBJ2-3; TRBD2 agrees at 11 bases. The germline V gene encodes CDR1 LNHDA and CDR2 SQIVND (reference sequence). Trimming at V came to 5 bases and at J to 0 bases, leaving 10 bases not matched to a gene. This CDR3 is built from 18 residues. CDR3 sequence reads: CASSGASGGHPSTDTQYF. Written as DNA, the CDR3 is TGTGCCAGTAGTGGGGCTAGCGGGGGGCATCCCAGCACAGATACGCAGTATTTT.

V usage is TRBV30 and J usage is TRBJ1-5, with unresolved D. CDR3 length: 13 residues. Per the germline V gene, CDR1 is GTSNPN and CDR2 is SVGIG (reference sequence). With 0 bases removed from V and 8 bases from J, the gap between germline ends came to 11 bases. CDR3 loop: CAWSVAEWEPQHF. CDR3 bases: TGTGCCTGGAGTGTGGCGGAGTGGGAGCCCCAGCATTTT.

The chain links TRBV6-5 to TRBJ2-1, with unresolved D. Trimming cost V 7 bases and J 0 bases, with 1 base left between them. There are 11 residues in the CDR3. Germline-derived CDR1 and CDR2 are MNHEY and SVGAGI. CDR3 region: CASTSYNEQFF. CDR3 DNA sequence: TGTGCCAGCACCTCCTACAATGAGCAGTTCTTC.